Presented here are 31 T cell receptor beta chains from one specimen sequenced in a study of cytotoxic CD8 clonotypes in ibrutinib-treated CLL. Assay: immunoSEQ multiplex PCR; the TCRdb copy retains only in-frame clones and omits some. Of about 21,000 clones detected, around 70% appear once; the ten largest clones hold roughly 26%. The sequenced sample was PBMCs, obtained before ibrutinib treatment. These receptors all come from a human donor with chronic lymphocytic leukemia.

This clone was recorded a few times. The V gene is TRBV2, the J gene TRBJ2-5, with 10 nucleotides matching TRBD2. The CDR3 contains 13 residues. Germline V CDR1 and CDR2: SNHLY, FYNNEI. V was clipped by 5 bases and J by 8 bases; unmatched bases: 5. The CDR3 region is CASSKGTSDTQYF. The CDR3 nucleotides are TGTGCCAGCAGTAAAGGGACTAGCGATACCCAGTACTTC.

The V and J genes are TRBV5-3 and TRBJ2-7; 8 bases fit TRBD1. TRBV5-3 is an open reading frame whose function is uncertain. V shed 0 bases, J shed 5 bases, and the junction held 13 bases outside the gene matches. The CDR3 spans 17 residues. The CDR3 protein is CARSLEGIMYRGDEQYF. DNA for the CDR3: TGTGCCAGAAGCTTGGAGGGAATCATGTACAGGGGGGACGAGCAGTACTTC.

V and J are TRBV4-3 and TRBJ2-3, with D hard to call. Trimming removed 2 bases from V and 0 bases from J, with 12 bases in between. This CDR3 comprises 16 residues. CDR1 and CDR2 (germline): LGHNA, YSLEER. The chain's CDR3 is CASSQNPSLSTDTQYF. In DNA, the CDR3 is TGCGCCAGCAGCCAAAATCCCTCCCTTAGCACAGATACGCAGTATTTT.

The gene calls are TRBV6-5 and TRBJ2-7; 7 bases align to TRBD1. Trimming cost V 5 bases and J 2 bases; bases outside gene matches: 9. Per the germline V gene, CDR1 is MNHEY and CDR2 is SVGAGI. CDR3 size: 15 residues. The CDR3 DNA sequence: TGTGCCAGCAGTACCCACGACAGGGAACCCTACGAGCAGTACTTC. This translates into CASSTHDREPYEQYF.

The chain carries TRBV18 and TRBJ2-2, with D possibly TRBD2 on 5 matching bases. CDR3 length: 15 residues. The germline V gene has CDR1 KGHSH and CDR2 LQKENI. Between the trimmed V and J ends, which lost 10 bases and 6 bases, there was a span of 21 bases. The DNA of the CDR3 is TGTGCCACCTCCTCCTTAAGGGAGTTGTCCGGGGAGCTGTTTTTT. The encoded protein is CATSSLRELSGELFF.

The V call is TRBV6-1, the J call TRBJ2-7; D is unclear. The germline V and J ends were trimmed by 7 bases and 2 bases, with 12 bases remaining between them. The germline gives CDR1 MNHNS, CDR2 SASEGT. The CDR3 consists of 13 residues. In DNA form, the CDR3 reads TGTGCCAGCACGTCACCACGAACCTACGAGCAGTACTTC. Translating it yields CASTSPRTYEQYF.

This clone has just one count. The rearrangement links TRBV4-3 to TRBJ2-5; 7 nucleotides match TRBD1. CDR1 is LGHNA and CDR2 is YSLEER in the germline V gene. This CDR3 is 16 amino acids long. V trimming: 0 bases; J trimming: 2 bases; junction bases outside the gene matches: 6. The CDR3 reads CASSQDVTGWQETQYF. The CDR3 DNA follows: TGCGCCAGCAGCCAAGATGTGACAGGGTGGCAAGAGACCCAGTACTTC.

The chain links TRBV30 to TRBJ1-5, with D tentatively TRBD1 (5 bases). Trimming took off 2 bases at V and 7 bases at J, with 12 bases between the two ends. Germline CDR1 reads GTSNPN; CDR2 reads SVGIG (reference sequence). This CDR3 spans 13 amino acids. The CDR3 DNA follows: TGTGCCTGGAGTAGGGGAATAGACCAGCCCCAGCATTTT. It specifies CAWSRGIDQPQHF.

This chain uses TRBV5-1 with TRBJ2-2; possible D gene TRBD1, 6 bases. Trimming shortened V by 3 bases and J by 7 bases, and 13 bases separated the two germline ends. Germline V gene sequence: CDR1 SGHRS, CDR2 YFSETQ. The CDR3 has 14 residues. CDR3 region: CASSSDRRIGELFF. CDR3 nucleotides: TGCGCCAGCAGCTCCGACAGGAGGATCGGGGAGCTGTTTTTT.

V is TRBV18 and J is TRBJ1-6; tentatively, D is TRBD1 (5 bases). Germline CDR1 and CDR2: KGHSH and LQKENI. Trimming left V 6 bases short and J 5 bases short, with 14 bases between. The CDR3 covers 15 residues. CDR3 sequence reads: CASSTNGGDNSPLHF. CDR3 DNA sequence: TGTGCCAGCTCGACCAATGGGGGAGATAATTCACCCCTCCACTTT.

V usage is TRBV5-6 and J usage is TRBJ2-1, with D uncertain. The V gene lost 4 bases and the J gene lost 6 bases, with 11 bases spanning the gap. The CDR3 covers 13 residues. Germline V CDR1 and CDR2: SGHDT, YYEEEE. This CDR3 reads CASSTGPLNEQFF. As DNA, the CDR3 is TGTGCCAGCAGCACCGGGCCTCTCAATGAGCAGTTCTTC.

The gene calls are TRBV28 and TRBJ2-1; 10 bases align to TRBD2. CDR3 size: 15 residues. V lost 5 bases, J lost 7 bases, and 8 bases stayed unmatched. Looked up from germline, CDR1 is MDHEN and CDR2 is SYDVKM. The CDR3 protein is CASSPLAGGGNEQFF. The CDR3 DNA reads as TGTGCCAGCAGTCCATTAGCGGGAGGAGGTAATGAGCAGTTCTTC.

The chain is built from TRBV7-9 and TRBJ2-7; 8 positions agree with TRBD1. V gave up 5 bases and J gave up 9 bases; unmatched junction bases: 18. The CDR3 sequence is 16 residues long. CDR1 is SEHNR, CDR2 FQNEAQ, per germline (reference sequence). The CDR3 region has the DNA TGTGCCAGCAGCCCAAACCAGGGGGCGCTTCCCTCTGGGCAGTACTTC. Its translation: CASSPNQGALPSGQYF.

This chain uses TRBV7-6 with TRBJ2-4; D is uncertain. CDR3 length: 13 amino acids. V lost 0 bases to trimming and J lost 15 bases, with 15 bases between them. Germline CDR1 is SGHVS and CDR2 is FNYEAQ. In DNA, the CDR3 is TGTGCCAGCAGCTTAGCTACCCCTGCCCTTCTGTACTTC. It translates to CASSLATPALLYF. The whole variable domain, remainder taken from reference TRBV7-6 and TRBJ2-4, is GAGVSQSPRYKVTKRGQDVALRCDPISGHVSLYWYRQALGQGPEFLTYFNYEAQQDKSGLPNDRFSAERPEGSISTLTIQRTEQRDSAMYRCASSLATPALLYFGAGTRLSVL.

This clone was seen only a few times. This rearrangement joins TRBV14 to TRBJ1-3; D not certain. The CDR3 contains 15 residues. With 1 base removed from V and 0 bases from J, the gap between germline ends came to 7 bases. Germline CDR1 reads SGHDN; CDR2 reads FVKESK. Written as DNA, the CDR3 is TGTGCCAGCAGCCAAGTACAGTCCTCTGGAAACACCATATATTTT. It yields the protein CASSQVQSSGNTIYF. Looking up the rest from reference TRBV14 and TRBJ1-3 gives the full variable domain: EAGVTQFPSHSVIEKGQTVTLRCDPISGHDNLYWYRRVMGKEIKFLLHFVKESKQDESGMPNNRFLAERTGGTYSTLKVQPAELEDSGVYFCASSQVQSSGNTIYFGEGSWLTVV.

The table lists this clone with a few counts. The chain couples TRBV2 to TRBJ2-3, with 9 bases that match TRBD2. V shed 7 bases and J 3 bases; nucleotides not matched to a gene: 5. Germline V gene lookup returns CDR1 SNHLY and CDR2 FYNNEI. The CDR3 sequence is 14 residues long. CDR3 bases: TGTGCCAGCAATATAGGACTAGCGACAGATACGCAGTATTTT. It translates to CASNIGLATDTQYF.

This chain joins TRBV5-1 and TRBJ2-5; D unresolved. The V end was cut by 0 bases, the J end by 5 bases, with 11 bases between. The germline V gene encodes CDR1 SGHRS and CDR2 YFSETQ. The CDR3 consists of 14 residues. The CDR3 nucleotides read TGCGCCAGCAGCTTGGAGGCACCCTGGGAGACCCAGTACTTC. It is translated as CASSLEAPWETQYF.

The chain uses TRBV28 and TRBJ2-7; 7 bases are shared with TRBD1. Germline CDR1 and CDR2: MDHEN and SYDVKM. V lost 4 bases to trimming and J lost 5 bases; unmatched junction nucleotides: 8. This CDR3 is built from 14 residues. CDR3 residues: CASSSTGLRNEQYF. CDR3 DNA sequence: TGTGCCAGCAGTTCGACAGGGTTGAGAAACGAGCAGTACTTC.

The chain uses TRBV2 and TRBJ2-5; 7 nucleotides agree with TRBD1. There are 13 residues in the CDR3. Germline CDR1 and CDR2: SNHLY and FYNNEI. The J segment lost 5 bases and the V segment lost 5 bases, leaving 5 bases of the junction unmatched. The CDR3, as DNA: TGTGCCAGCAGTCGAGGGGGCATGGAGACCCAGTACTTC. Translation: CASSRGGMETQYF.

The V call is TRBV6-1, the J call TRBJ1-2, with D possibly matching TRBD1 (5 bases). This CDR3 spans 14 amino acids. The ends were cut back, 1 base at V and 5 bases at J, with 11 bases in the middle. The germline gives CDR1 MNHNS, CDR2 SASEGT. CDR3 bases: TGTGCCAGCAGTGAAGGGTGGACAAATTATGGCTACACCTTC. It specifies CASSEGWTNYGYTF.

CDR3 sequence reads: CASSPYRPDTGELFF. Written as DNA, the CDR3 is TGTGCCAGCAGCCCTTATCGGCCCGACACCGGGGAGCTGTTTTTT. The chain carries TRBV11-2 and TRBJ2-2; D is uncertain. CDR3 length: 15 residues. Germline V gene lookup returns CDR1 SGHAT and CDR2 FQNNGV. The V gene lost 5 bases and the J gene lost 3 bases, with 13 bases spanning the gap.

V usage is TRBV28 and J usage is TRBJ1-1, with D possibly being TRBD1 (6 bases). CDR1 MDHEN and CDR2 SYDVKM come from the germline V gene. This CDR3 spans 14 amino acids. Trimming cost V 5 bases and J 0 bases, with 10 bases left between them. CDR3: CASSLQGLNTEAFF. For the CDR3, the DNA is TGTGCCAGCAGTCTACAGGGATTGAACACTGAAGCTTTCTTT.

The chain has TRBV4-1 and TRBJ2-1, with 10 bases matching TRBD2. V trimming: 0 bases; J trimming: 4 bases; junction bases outside the gene matches: 6. This CDR3 comprises 17 residues. Germline assignment: CDR1 MGHRA and CDR2 YSYEKL. In nucleotides, the CDR3 is TGCGCCAGCAGCCAAGATACTAGCGGGACACTATACAATGAGCAGTTCTTC. Translated: CASSQDTSGTLYNEQFF.

The chain employs TRBV4-2 and TRBJ2-7; tentatively, D is TRBD1 (5 bases). The length of the CDR3 is 15 residues. V was pared by 2 bases and J by 2 bases, with 13 bases between. Looked up from germline, CDR1 is LGHNA and CDR2 is YNFKEQ. This CDR3 reads CASSQRQSEAYEQYF. CDR3 nucleotides: TGTGCCAGCAGCCAAAGACAGTCCGAAGCCTACGAGCAGTACTTC.

The V and J genes are TRBV19 and TRBJ2-1; D is undetermined. The CDR3 is 13 residues long. The germline V gene has CDR1 LNHDA and CDR2 SQIVND (reference sequence). Trimming took off 6 bases at V and 5 bases at J, with 11 bases between the two ends. In nucleotides, the CDR3 is TGTGCCAGTAGATCACAGAGAAACAATGAGCAGTTCTTC. Residues: CASRSQRNNEQFF.

This clone was detected only once. This chain links TRBV11-2 with TRBJ1-5, with D possibly matching TRBD1 (5 bases). There are 14 residues in the CDR3. Germline CDR1 reads SGHAT; CDR2 reads FQNNGV. V lost 8 bases and J 2 bases, leaving 13 bases between the germline ends. CDR3 region: CASLGTYCNQPQHF. The CDR3 nucleotides are TGTGCCAGCCTAGGGACCTATTGCAATCAGCCCCAGCATTTT.

This chain uses TRBV7-3 with TRBJ2-1; TRBD2 matches at 11 bases. Germline CDR1 reads SGHTA; CDR2 reads FQGTGA. V lost 5 bases and J lost 7; bases outside the gene matches: 1. The CDR3 sequence is 13 residues long. CDR3 protein: CASSRTSGNEQFF. The CDR3 bases are TGTGCCAGCAGCCGGACTAGCGGGAATGAGCAGTTCTTC.

The chain joins TRBV9 to TRBJ2-1, with TRBD2 identical over 9 bases. CDR1 and CDR2 (germline): SGDLS, YYNGEE. The V gene end was trimmed by 0 bases and the J gene end by 0 bases; junction bases not matched to a gene: 4. The CDR3 has 17 amino acids. The CDR3 DNA sequence: TGTGCCAGCAGCGTAGGGCTAGCGGGAAGCTCCTACAATGAGCAGTTCTTC. Its translation: CASSVGLAGSSYNEQFF.

By sample fraction, this clone is medium-sized. This chain joins TRBV28 and TRBJ1-1; the D gene is possibly TRBD1 (5 bases). CDR3 length equals 14 residues. CDR1 is MDHEN and CDR2 is SYDVKM in the germline V gene. V was cut by 5 bases and J by 2 bases, with 12 bases left in between. In DNA form, the CDR3 reads TGTGCCAGCAGTGTAGGGACGGTTAACACTGAAGCTTTCTTT. Translating gives CASSVGTVNTEAFF.

This clone was observed a single time. The rearrangement joins TRBV7-9 to TRBJ1-1; D perhaps matches TRBD1 (6 bases). CDR3 length equals 15 residues. The V end lost 5 bases, the J end lost 0 bases, and 13 bases lay between the germline ends. Germline V lookup: CDR1 SEHNR, CDR2 FQNEAQ (reference sequence). DNA for the CDR3: TGTGCCAGCAGCGAGGGGGACACCTTGAACACTGAAGCTTTCTTT. It yields the protein CASSEGDTLNTEAFF.

This clone was seen more than once but under ten times. CDR3 bases: TGCAGCGTTGAGAGAGGGGTTGACTATGGCTACACCTTC. Protein sequence: CSVERGVDYGYTF. The chain combines TRBV29-1 with TRBJ1-2; a possible D gene is TRBD1 (5 bases). The germline gives CDR1 SQVTM, CDR2 ANQGSEA. The ends were cut back, 3 bases at V and 3 bases at J, with 11 bases in the middle. This CDR3 spans 13 amino acids. The entire variable domain, with the rest obtained from reference TRBV29-1 and TRBJ1-2, is as follows: SAVISQKPSRDICQRGTSLTIQCQVDSQVTMMFWYRQQPGQSLTLIATANQGSEATYESGFVIDKFPISRPNLTFSTLTVSNMSPEDSSIYLCSVERGVDYGYTFGSGTRLTVV.